This T cell receptor (beta chain) was captured by sequencing in a study of identical twins. As regards this clonotype: Its antigen is as yet unknown.

Findings and limits, study-wide: Twin sharing of out-of-frame TCR alpha was underestimated by models in monozygotic pairs.

Unmatched junction bases numbered 8, after V lost 3 bases and J lost 3 bases. Germline CDR1 and CDR2: SGHRS and YFSETQ. The CDR3 totals 15 residues. cDNA molecules carried unique molecular identifiers, and template switching added a universal primer site. MiXCR, run by TCRdb on the 5' RACE reads, gives a single entry per CDR3 protein. The data contain 650,000 to 800,000 distinct CDR3 sequences, less than 10% of them singletons. All donors were healthy Caucasians. These data were also filed under a second study, of yellow fever vaccine responses in identical twins.

This chain joins TRBV5-1 and TRBJ1-1; 7 bases line up with TRBD1. The sequenced sample was PBMCs. The TCR originated in a woman aged 18-29 years in good health. CDR3 coding DNA: TGCGCCAGCAGCTCCCCCGGGACAGCATACACTGAAGCTTTCTTT. This gives the protein CASSSPGTAYTEAFF.